A selection of T cell receptor beta chains follows, all from one sample in a study of patients and donors after allogeneic stem cell transplantation. MiXCR, applied by TCRdb to the RT-PCR reads, yields one record per CDR3 protein. The sample records about a million distinct CDR3 sequences, around 17% being singletons. Sequenced material: blood, either unsorted or a sorted T cell fraction (not recorded which). These receptors were obtained from a human donor who was either an allogeneic HSCT recipient or a stem cell or donor lymphocyte infusion donor (not recorded which). It is not recorded whose cells these are; they may come from a transplant donor. CDR3s leave out the opening cysteine and the closing phenylalanine or tryptophan. The order of the fields is J gene, V gene, D gene, CDR3 protein. D genes are given only for firm matches.

J: TRBJ1-5
V: TRBV2
D: .
CDR3: ASSENGGGNQPQH

J: TRBJ1-2
V: TRBV6-1
D: .
CDR3: ASRERGLRYGYT

J: TRBJ2-1
V: TRBV12-3/TRBV12-4
D: .
CDR3: ASSSLGGENEQF

J: TRBJ1-2
V: TRBV9
D: .
CDR3: ASSAEGGGYYGYT

J: TRBJ2-7
V: TRBV27
D: .
CDR3: ASSSISGRDPYEQY

J: TRBJ2-3
V: TRBV7-6
D: .
CDR3: ASSVWEDTDTQY

J: TRBJ1-4
V: TRBV12-3/TRBV12-4
D: .
CDR3: ASSLASSPNEKLF

J: TRBJ1-6
V: TRBV25-1
D: .
CDR3: ASSESRMSPLH

J: TRBJ2-7
V: TRBV5-1
D: .
CDR3: ASSTRTPPTWQY

J: TRBJ2-5
V: TRBV7-9
D: TRBD1
CDR3: ASRPGTGEETQY

J: TRBJ2-1
V: TRBV5-1
D: TRBD1
CDR3: ASSPRQGGGEQF